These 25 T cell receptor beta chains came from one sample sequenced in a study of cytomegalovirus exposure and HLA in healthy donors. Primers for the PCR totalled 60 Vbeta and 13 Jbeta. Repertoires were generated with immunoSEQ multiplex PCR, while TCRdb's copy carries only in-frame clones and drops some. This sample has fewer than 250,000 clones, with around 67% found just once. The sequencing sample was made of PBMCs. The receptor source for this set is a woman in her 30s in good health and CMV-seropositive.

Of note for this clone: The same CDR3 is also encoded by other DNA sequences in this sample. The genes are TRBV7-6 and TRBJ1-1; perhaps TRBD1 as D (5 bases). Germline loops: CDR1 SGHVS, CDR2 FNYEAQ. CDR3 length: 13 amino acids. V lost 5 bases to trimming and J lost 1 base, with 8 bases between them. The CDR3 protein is CASSLDRNTEAFF. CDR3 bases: TGTGCCAGCAGCCTCGACAGGAACACTGAAGCTTTCTTT.

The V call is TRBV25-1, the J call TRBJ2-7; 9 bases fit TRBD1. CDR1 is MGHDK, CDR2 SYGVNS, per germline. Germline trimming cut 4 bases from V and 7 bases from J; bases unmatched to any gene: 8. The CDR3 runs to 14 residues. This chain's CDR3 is CASSGRQGVGEQYF. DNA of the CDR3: TGTGCCAGCAGTGGGCGACAGGGGGTAGGAGAGCAGTACTTC.

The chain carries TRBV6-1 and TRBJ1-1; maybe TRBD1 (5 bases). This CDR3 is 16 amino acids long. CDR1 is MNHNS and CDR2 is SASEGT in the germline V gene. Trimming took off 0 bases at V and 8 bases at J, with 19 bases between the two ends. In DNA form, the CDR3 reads TGTGCCAGCAGTGAAGCACCGGGTGTAGGGGTCCCAGAAGCTTTCTTT. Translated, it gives CASSEAPGVGVPEAFF.

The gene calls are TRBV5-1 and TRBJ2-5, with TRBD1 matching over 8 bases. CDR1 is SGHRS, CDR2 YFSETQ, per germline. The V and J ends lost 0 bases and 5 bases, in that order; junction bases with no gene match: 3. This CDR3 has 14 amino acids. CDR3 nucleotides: TGCGCCAGCAGCTTGGCAGGGGGCCTGGAGACCCAGTACTTC. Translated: CASSLAGGLETQYF. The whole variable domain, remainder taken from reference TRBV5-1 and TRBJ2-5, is KAGVTQTPRYLIKTRGQQVTLSCSPISGHRSVSWYQQTPGQGLQFLFEYFSETQRNKGNFPGRFSGRQFSNSRSEMNVSTLELGDSALYLCASSLAGGLETQYFGPGTRLLVL.

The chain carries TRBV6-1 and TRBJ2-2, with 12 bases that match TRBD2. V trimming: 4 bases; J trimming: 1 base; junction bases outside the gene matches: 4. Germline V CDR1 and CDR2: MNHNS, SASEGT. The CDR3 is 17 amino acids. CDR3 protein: CASSALAGGGNTGELFF. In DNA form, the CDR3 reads TGTGCCAGCAGTGCGCTAGCGGGAGGGGGGAACACCGGGGAGCTGTTTTTT.

The CDR3 bases are TGTGCCAGCAGCTTCACCGGAGGCTATGGCTACACCTTC. Translation gives CASSFTGGYGYTF. The V gene is TRBV7-2, the J gene TRBJ1-2; D remains ambiguous. The CDR3 has 13 residues. Trimming cost V 3 bases and J 4 bases, with 9 bases left between them. Germline lookup yields CDR1 SGHTA and CDR2 FQGNSA. The full variable domain, in which reference TRBV7-2 and TRBJ1-2 provide the parts outside the CDR3, is GAGVSQSPSNKVTEKGKDVELRCDPISGHTALYWYRQSLGQGLEFLIYFQGNSAPDKSGLPSDRFSAERTGGSVSTLTIQRTQQEDSAVYLCASSFTGGYGYTFGSGTRLTVV.

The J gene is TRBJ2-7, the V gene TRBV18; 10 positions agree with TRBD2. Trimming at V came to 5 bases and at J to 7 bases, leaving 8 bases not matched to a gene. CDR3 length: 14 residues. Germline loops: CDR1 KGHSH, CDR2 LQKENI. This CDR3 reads CASSSLPSGSEQYF. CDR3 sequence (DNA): TGTGCCAGCTCATCCCTTCCTAGCGGGAGTGAGCAGTACTTC.

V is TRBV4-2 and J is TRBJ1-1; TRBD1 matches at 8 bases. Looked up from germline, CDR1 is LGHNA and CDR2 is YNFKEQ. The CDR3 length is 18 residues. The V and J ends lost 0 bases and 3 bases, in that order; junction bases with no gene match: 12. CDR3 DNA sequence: TGTGCCAGCAGCCAAGATCAAGGGAGGACAGGGAGGGACACTGAAGCTTTCTTT. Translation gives CASSQDQGRTGRDTEAFF.

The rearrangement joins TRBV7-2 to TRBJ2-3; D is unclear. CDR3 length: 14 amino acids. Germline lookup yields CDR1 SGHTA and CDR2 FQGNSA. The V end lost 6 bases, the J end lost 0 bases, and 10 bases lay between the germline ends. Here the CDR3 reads CASRPAASTDTQYF. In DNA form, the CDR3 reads TGTGCCAGCAGACCGGCGGCTAGCACAGATACGCAGTATTTT.

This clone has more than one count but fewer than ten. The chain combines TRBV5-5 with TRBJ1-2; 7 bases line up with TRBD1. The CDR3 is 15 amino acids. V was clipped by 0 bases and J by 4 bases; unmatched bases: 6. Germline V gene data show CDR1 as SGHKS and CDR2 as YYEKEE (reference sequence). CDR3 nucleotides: TGTGCCAGCAGCTTGGGAGGGGGCGGCGGCTATGGCTACACCTTC. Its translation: CASSLGGGGGYGYTF.

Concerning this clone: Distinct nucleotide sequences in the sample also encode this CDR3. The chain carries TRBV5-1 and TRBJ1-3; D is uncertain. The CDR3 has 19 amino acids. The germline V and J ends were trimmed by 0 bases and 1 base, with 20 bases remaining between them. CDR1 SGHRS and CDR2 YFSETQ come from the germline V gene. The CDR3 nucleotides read TGCGCCAGCAGCTTGGGGGCTTTCCAGGCGGGGAAGTCTGGAAACACCATATATTTT. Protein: CASSLGAFQAGKSGNTIYF.

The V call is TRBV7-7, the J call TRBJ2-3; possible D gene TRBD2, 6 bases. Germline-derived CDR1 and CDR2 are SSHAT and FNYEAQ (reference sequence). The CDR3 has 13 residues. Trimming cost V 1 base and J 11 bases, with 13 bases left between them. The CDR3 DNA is TGTGCCAGCAGCTTAGGAGGAGGGAAGGGGCAGTATTTT. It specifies CASSLGGGKGQYF.

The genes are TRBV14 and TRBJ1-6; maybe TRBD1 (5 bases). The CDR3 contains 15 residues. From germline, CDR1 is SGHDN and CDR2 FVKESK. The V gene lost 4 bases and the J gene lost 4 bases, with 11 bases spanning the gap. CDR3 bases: TGTGCCAGCAGCCTGTTACAGGCTTATAATTCACCCCTCCACTTT. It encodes CASSLLQAYNSPLHF.

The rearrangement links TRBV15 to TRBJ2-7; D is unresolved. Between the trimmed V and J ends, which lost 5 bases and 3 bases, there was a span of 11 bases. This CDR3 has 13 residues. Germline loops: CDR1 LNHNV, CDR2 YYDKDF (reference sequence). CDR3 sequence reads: CATSRTKFYEQYF. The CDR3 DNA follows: TGTGCCACCAGCCGCACTAAATTCTACGAGCAGTACTTC.

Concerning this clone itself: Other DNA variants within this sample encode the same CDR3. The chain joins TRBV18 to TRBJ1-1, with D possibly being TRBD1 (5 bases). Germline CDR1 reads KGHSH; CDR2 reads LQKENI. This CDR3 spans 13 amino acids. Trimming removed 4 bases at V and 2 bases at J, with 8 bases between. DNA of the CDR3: TGTGCCAGCTCACGAGACAGAAACACTGAAGCTTTCTTT. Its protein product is CASSRDRNTEAFF.

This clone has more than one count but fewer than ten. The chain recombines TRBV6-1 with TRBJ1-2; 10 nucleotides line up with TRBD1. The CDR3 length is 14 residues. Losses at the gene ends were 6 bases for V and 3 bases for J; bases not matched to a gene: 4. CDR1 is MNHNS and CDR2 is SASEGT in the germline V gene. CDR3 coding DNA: TGTGCCAGCAGAGCGACAGGGGGCGACTATGGCTACACCTTC. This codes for CASRATGGDYGYTF.

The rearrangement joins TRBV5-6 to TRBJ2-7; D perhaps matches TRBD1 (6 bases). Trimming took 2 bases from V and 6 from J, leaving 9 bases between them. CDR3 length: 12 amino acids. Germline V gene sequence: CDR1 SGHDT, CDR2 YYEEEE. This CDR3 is CASSLRGTEQYF. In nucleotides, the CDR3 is TGTGCCAGCAGCTTAAGGGGGACCGAGCAGTACTTC.

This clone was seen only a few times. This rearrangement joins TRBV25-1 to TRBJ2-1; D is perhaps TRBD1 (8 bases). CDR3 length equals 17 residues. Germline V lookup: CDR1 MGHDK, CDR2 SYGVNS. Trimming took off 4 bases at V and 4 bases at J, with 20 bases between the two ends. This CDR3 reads CASSGRRTGTKYNEQFF. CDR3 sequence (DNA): TGTGCCAGCAGTGGGCGGAGGACAGGGACTAAATACAATGAGCAGTTCTTC.

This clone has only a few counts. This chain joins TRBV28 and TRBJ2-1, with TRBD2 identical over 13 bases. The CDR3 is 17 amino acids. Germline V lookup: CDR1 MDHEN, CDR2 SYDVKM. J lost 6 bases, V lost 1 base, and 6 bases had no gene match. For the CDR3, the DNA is TGTGCCAGCAGTTTATCGGGACTAGCGGGATTCATCAATGAGCAGTTCTTC. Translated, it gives CASSLSGLAGFINEQFF.

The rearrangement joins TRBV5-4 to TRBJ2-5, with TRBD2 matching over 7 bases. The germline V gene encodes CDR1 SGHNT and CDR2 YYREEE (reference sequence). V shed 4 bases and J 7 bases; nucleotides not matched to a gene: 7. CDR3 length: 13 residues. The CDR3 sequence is CASSPDGGVTQYF. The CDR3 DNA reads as TGTGCCAGCAGCCCTGATGGGGGGGTGACCCAGTACTTC.

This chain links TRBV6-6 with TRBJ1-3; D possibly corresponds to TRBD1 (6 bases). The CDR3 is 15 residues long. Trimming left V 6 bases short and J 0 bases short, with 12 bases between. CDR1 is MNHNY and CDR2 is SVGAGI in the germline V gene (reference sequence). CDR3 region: CASSRDRSSGNTIYF. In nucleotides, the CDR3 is TGTGCCAGCAGCCGAGACAGGAGCTCTGGAAACACCATATATTTT.

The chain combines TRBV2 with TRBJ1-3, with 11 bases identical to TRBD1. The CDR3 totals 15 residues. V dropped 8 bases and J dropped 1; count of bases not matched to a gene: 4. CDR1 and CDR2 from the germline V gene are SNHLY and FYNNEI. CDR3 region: CASARDRGSGNTIYF. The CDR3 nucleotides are TGTGCCAGCGCCAGGGACAGGGGGTCTGGAAACACCATATATTTT. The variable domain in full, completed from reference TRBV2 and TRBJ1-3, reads EPEVTQTPSHQVTQMGQEVILRCVPISNHLYFYWYRQILGQKVEFLVSFYNNEISEKSEIFDDQFSVERPDGSNFTLKIRSTKLEDSAMYFCASARDRGSGNTIYFGEGSWLTVV.

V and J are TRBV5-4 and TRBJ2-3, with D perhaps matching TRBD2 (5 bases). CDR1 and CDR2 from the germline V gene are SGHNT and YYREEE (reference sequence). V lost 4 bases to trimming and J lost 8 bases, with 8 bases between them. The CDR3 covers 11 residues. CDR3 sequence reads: CASSSGGTQYF. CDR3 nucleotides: TGTGCCAGCAGCAGTGGAGGTACGCAGTATTTT. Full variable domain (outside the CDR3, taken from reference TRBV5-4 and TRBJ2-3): ETGVTQSPTHLIKTRGQQVTLRCSSQSGHNTVSWYQQALGQGPQFIFQYYREEENGRGNFPPRFSGLQFPNYSSELNVNALELDDSALYLCASSSGGTQYFGPGTRLTVL.

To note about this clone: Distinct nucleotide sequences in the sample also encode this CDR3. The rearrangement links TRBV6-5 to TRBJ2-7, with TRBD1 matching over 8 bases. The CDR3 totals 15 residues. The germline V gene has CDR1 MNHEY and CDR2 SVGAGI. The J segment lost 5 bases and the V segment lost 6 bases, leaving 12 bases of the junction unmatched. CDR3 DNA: TGTGCCAGCAGCTTCTCCCGACAGGGGTCCCACGAGCAGTACTTC. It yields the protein CASSFSRQGSHEQYF.

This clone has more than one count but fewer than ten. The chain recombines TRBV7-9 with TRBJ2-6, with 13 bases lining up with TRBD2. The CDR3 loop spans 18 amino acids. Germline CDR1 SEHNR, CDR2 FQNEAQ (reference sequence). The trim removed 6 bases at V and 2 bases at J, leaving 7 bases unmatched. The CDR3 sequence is CASSIRTSGSPGANVLTF. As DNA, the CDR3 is TGTGCCAGCAGTATCCGGACTAGCGGGAGCCCTGGGGCCAACGTCCTGACTTTC.